This is a list of T cell receptor beta chains from one sample in a study of blood T cell repertoires in COVID-19. Here immunoSEQ multiplex PCR was the method, and the copy in TCRdb shows in-frame clones only, minus some. Here the sample spans 200,000 to 250,000 clones, 70% to 90% being singletons. Specimen: peripheral blood. The receptor set was obtained from a woman in her seventies with COVID-19, enrolled during active disease. The conserved cysteine and the conserved F or W are not part of the CDR3 here. The order of the fields is J gene, V gene, CDR3 protein.

J: TRBJ2-1; V: TRBV11-2; CDR3: ASSLGLGQNNEQF
J: TRBJ1-3; V: TRBV12-5; CDR3: ASGVQTAGNTIY
J: TRBJ1-2; V: TRBV12-5; CDR3: ASGLNRDRSSNYGYT
J: TRBJ2-3; V: TRBV4-3; CDR3: ASSQEAGFSDTQY
J: TRBJ2-2; V: TRBV30; CDR3: AWESGANTGELF
J: TRBJ1-4; V: TRBV20-1; CDR3: SASGTGLNEKLF
J: TRBJ1-4; V: TRBV14; CDR3: ASSQGFGVINEKLF
J: TRBJ2-7; V: TRBV3-1/TRBV3-2; CDR3: ASSQVGSEQY
J: TRBJ1-2; V: TRBV5-1; CDR3: ASSVGVLGGYT
J: TRBJ1-6; V: TRBV7-2; CDR3: ASSWTGYNSPLH
J: TRBJ1-4; V: TRBV6-2/TRBV6-3; CDR3: ASSQHRGENEKLF
J: TRBJ1-3; V: TRBV5-5; CDR3: ASSSTVSGNTIY
J: TRBJ1-2; V: TRBV7-9; CDR3: ASSLTSLKEGYT
J: TRBJ2-5; V: TRBV3-1/TRBV3-2; CDR3: ASSRGTSVRQETQY
J: TRBJ1-2; V: TRBV19; CDR3: ASSAGQGVYGYT
J: TRBJ1-1; V: TRBV11-2; CDR3: ASRIGQSNTEAF
J: TRBJ1-1; V: TRBV7-2; CDR3: ASSFRGPGQGDNTEAF